This TCR beta chain originates from a study of blood T cell repertoires in COVID-19. Across the whole study: There were acute and convalescent COVID-19 samples, and they came from the United States, Italy and Spain. Sample material is recorded as cDNA or gDNA derived from T cells, B-cell-depleted T cells, or PBMCs.

Seattle cases were enrolled at active infection and followed longitudinally. This CDR3 is 14 amino acids long. Trimming removed 7 bases from V and 2 bases from J, with 12 bases in between. The germline V gene encodes CDR1 MNHEY and CDR2 SVGAGI. Original processing methods: Estimation of nucleated cell counts relied on the amplification of reference gene primers. Sequencing was performed with immunoSEQ multiplex PCR; in TCRdb, only in-frame clones are kept and a portion is missing. That table is the source of V, J and clone size, and D and trimming were worked out from the DNA. The sample includes more than 300,000 clones, 80% to 90% seen only once; the top ten take about 6%.

Sequenced input: peripheral blood. This chain links TRBV6-5 with TRBJ2-1, with D possibly matching TRBD1 (6 bases). The source of this sequence is a woman aged 45-65 years with COVID-19, enrolled during active disease. CDR3 in amino acids: CASKRGGAYNEQFF. CDR3 in DNA: TGTGCCAGCAAGCGAGGGGGAGCCTACAATGAGCAGTTCTTC.